The clone carrying this T cell receptor (beta chain) has just a few counts. The antigen is unknown. The sequenced template was cDNA made from the entire isolated RNA. Repertoires were generated with immunoSEQ multiplex PCR, while TCRdb's copy carries only in-frame clones and drops some. The table records hundreds of thousands of clones, roughly an eighth of them present only once. J was trimmed by 1 base and V by 4 bases; bases with no gene match: 4. From germline, CDR1 is MDHEN and CDR2 SYDVKM. The CDR3 loop spans 15 amino acids. This sample is part of a study of beta chain features in type 1 diabetes. Whole-study context: Sorted cells from all samples, numbering roughly 100 million, were examined.

Study-level findings and limits: The analysis here could not establish whether HLA type shapes TCRB rearrangement. TCRB CDR3s were moderately but significantly shorter in Type 1 diabetes patients in all four CD4+ subsets. Lower insertion and higher deletion counts appeared at VDJ junctions in type 1 diabetes patients.

The clonotype originates from a young man in good health. V usage is TRBV28 and J usage is TRBJ2-3; TRBD1 matches 8 bases. Sequences were obtained from naive CD4+ T cells from blood. The CDR3 nucleotides are TGTGCCAGCAGTTCACAGGGGGTCGGCACAGATACGCAGTATTTT. It is translated as CASSSQGVGTDTQYF.